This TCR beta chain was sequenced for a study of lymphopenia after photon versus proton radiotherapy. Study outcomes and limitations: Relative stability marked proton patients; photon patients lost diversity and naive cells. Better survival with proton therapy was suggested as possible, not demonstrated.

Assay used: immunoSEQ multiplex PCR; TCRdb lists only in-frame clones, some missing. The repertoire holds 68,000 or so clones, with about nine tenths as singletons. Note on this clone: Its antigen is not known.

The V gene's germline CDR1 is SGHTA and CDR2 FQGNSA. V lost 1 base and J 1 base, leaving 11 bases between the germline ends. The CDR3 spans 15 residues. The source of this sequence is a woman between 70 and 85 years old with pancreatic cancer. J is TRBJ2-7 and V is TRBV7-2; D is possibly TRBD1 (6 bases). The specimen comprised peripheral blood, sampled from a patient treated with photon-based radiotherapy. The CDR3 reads CASSLGHGQSYEQYF. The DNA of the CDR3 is TGTGCCAGCAGCTTAGGACATGGACAGTCCTACGAGCAGTACTTC.